The subject of this entry is one TCR beta chain. CDR1 is LNHDA and CDR2 is SQIVND in the germline V gene (reference sequence). Trimming took 6 bases from V and 6 from J; bases not matched to a gene: 5. This CDR3 is built from 14 residues. The sample comes from a study of blood T cell repertoires in COVID-19. Assay: immunoSEQ multiplex PCR; the TCRdb copy retains only in-frame clones and omits some. This table has approximately 300,000 clones, 75% to 90% appearing once. Sequenced input: PBMCs or T cells enriched from blood (not recorded which). The rearrangement joins TRBV19 to TRBJ2-7; 13 nucleotides match TRBD2. The clonotype was recovered from a man aged 55-75 years who had recovered from COVID-19. CDR3 in amino acids: CASSRTSGSSEQYF. CDR3 sequence (DNA): TGTGCCAGTAGCCGGACTAGCGGGAGCTCCGAGCAGTACTTC.